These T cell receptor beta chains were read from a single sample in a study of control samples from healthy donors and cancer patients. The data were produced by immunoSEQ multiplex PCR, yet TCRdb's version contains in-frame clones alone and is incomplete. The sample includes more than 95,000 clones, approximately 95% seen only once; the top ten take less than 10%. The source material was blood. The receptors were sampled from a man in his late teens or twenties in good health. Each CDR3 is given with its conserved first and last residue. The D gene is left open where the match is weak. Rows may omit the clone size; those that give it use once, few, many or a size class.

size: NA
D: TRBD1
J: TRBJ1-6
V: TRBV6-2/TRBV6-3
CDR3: CASSPGTGGFNSPLHF
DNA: TGTGCCAGCAGCCCCGGGACAGGGGGCTTTAATTCACCCCTCCACTTT

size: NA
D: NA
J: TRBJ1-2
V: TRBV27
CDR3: CASSLQGNGGGYTF
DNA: TGTGCCAGCAGTTTGCAGGGGAACGGTGGAGGCTACACCTTC

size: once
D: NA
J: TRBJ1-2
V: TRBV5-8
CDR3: CASTLSDRYYGYTF
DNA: TGTGCCAGCACCTTGTCTGACAGATATTATGGCTACACCTTC

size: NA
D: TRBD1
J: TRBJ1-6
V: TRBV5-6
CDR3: CASSSGQGVAYNSPLHF
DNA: TGTGCCAGCAGCTCGGGACAGGGGGTCGCATATAATTCACCCCTCCACTTT

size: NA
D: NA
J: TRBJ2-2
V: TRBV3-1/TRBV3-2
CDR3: CASSPSFASGGELFF
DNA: TGTGCCAGCAGCCCCTCCTTTGCTTCGGGAGGGGAGCTGTTTTTT

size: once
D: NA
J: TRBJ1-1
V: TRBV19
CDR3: CAAKSYTEAFF
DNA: TGTGCCGCTAAGTCATACACTGAAGCTTTCTTT

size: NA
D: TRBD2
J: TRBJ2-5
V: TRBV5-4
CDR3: CASSQKGTSGGPYQETQYF
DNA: TGTGCCAGCAGCCAAAAGGGGACTAGCGGGGGACCGTACCAAGAGACCCAGTACTTC

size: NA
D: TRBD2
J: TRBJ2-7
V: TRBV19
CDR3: CASSTLDGGFSYEQYF
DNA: TGTGCCAGTAGCACGTTAGACGGGGGGTTCTCCTACGAGCAGTACTTC

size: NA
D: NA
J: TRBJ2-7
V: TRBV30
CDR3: CAWALEGSRDEQYF
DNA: TGTGCCTGGGCCCTCGAGGGGTCTAGGGACGAGCAGTACTTC

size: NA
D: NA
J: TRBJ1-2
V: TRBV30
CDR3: CAWSKGRARGYTF
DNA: TGTGCCTGGAGTAAGGGCAGGGCGAGGGGCTACACCTTC

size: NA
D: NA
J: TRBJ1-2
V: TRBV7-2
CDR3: CASRLQGNYGYTF
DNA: TGTGCCAGCAGACTACAGGGCAACTATGGCTACACCTTC

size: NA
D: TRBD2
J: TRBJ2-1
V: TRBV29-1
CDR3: CSVELGTSGVLQFF
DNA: TGCAGCGTTGAACTGGGGACTAGCGGGGTACTCCAGTTCTTC

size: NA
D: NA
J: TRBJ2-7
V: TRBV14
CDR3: CASSQASDHEQYF
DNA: TGTGCCAGCAGCCAAGCCAGCGACCACGAGCAGTACTTC

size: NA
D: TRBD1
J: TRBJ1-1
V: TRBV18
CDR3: CASSPWGQPNTEAFF
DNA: TGTGCCAGCTCACCCTGGGGACAGCCGAACACTGAAGCTTTCTTT

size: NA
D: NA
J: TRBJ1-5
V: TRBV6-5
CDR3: CASSRTSNQPQHF
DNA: TGTGCCAGCAGCAGGACTAGCAATCAGCCCCAGCATTTT

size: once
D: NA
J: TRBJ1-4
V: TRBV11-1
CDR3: CASSLETGPNEKLFF
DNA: TGTGCCAGCAGCTTAGAAACGGGGCCTAATGAAAAACTGTTTTTT

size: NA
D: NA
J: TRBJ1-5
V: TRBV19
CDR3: CASSIFQYSNQPQHF
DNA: TGTGCCAGTAGTATTTTTCAGTATAGCAATCAGCCCCAGCATTTT

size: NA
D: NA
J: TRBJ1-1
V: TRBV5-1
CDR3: CASSFKTDSLNTEAFF
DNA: TGCGCCAGCAGCTTCAAGACAGACAGCCTGAACACTGAAGCTTTCTTT

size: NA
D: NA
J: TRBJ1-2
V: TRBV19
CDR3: CASSTHREYDYGYTF
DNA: TGTGCCAGTAGTACCCACAGGGAGTATGATTATGGCTACACCTTC

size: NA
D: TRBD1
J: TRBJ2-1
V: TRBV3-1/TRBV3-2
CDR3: CASSRATPGQGVDNEQFF
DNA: TGTGCCAGCAGCCGAGCAACTCCGGGACAGGGGGTAGACAATGAGCAGTTCTTC

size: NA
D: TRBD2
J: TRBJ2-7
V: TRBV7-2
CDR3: CASSPGLAGDEQYF
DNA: TGTGCCAGCAGCCCTGGACTAGCGGGAGACGAGCAGTACTTC

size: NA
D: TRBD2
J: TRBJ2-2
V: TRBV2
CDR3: CASKQWGGTSGAFGSGELFF
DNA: TGTGCCAGCAAGCAGTGGGGAGGGACTAGCGGGGCCTTCGGGTCCGGGGAGCTGTTTTTT

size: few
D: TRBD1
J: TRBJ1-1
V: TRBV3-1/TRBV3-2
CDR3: CASSPSGGQMNTEAFF
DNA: TGTGCCAGCAGCCCATCGGGGGGACAGATGAACACTGAAGCTTTCTTT

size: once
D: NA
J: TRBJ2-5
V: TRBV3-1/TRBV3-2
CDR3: CASSQERGNSGFQETQYF
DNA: TGTGCCAGCAGCCAAGAAAGGGGCAATAGCGGATTCCAAGAGACCCAGTACTTC

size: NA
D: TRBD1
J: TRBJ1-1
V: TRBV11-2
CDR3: CASSPGTGNTEAFF
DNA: TGTGCCAGCAGCCCTGGGACAGGGAACACTGAAGCTTTCTTT

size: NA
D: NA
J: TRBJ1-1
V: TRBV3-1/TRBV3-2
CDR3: CASSQSTVRRATEAFF
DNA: TGTGCCAGCAGCCAATCAACCGTCCGCAGGGCCACTGAAGCTTTCTTT

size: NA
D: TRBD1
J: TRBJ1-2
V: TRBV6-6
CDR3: CASSPGGFRDRGQVYGYTF
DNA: TGTGCCAGCAGTCCGGGCGGGTTTCGGGACAGGGGGCAGGTTTATGGCTACACCTTC

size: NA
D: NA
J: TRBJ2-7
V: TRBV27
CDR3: CASSRGGNSYEQYF
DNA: TGTGCCAGCAGCAGGGGAGGAAACTCCTACGAGCAGTACTTC

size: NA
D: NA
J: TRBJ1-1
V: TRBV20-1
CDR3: CSAGLNTEAFF
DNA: TGCAGTGCTGGTTTGAACACTGAAGCTTTCTTT

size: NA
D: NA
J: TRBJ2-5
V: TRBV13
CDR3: CASSSGNKRGETQYF
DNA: TGTGCCAGCAGCTCAGGGAATAAGCGAGGAGAGACCCAGTACTTC

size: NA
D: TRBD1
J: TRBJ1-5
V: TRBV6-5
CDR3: CASSYGRGSQQPQHF
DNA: TGTGCCAGCAGTTATGGCAGGGGGTCACAGCAGCCCCAGCATTTT

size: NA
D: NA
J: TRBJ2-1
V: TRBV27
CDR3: CASSRRGPNNEQFF
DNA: TGTGCCAGCAGCCGCCGGGGCCCCAACAATGAGCAGTTCTTC

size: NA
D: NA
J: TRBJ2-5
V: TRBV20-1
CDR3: CSASKGVVQETQYF
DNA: TGCAGTGCTAGTAAAGGGGTCGTCCAAGAGACCCAGTACTTC

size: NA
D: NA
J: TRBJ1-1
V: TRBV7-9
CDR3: CASSVTEAFF
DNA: TGTGCCAGCAGCGTCACTGAAGCTTTCTTT

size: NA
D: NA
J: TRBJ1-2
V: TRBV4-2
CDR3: CASSQGLVNYGYTF
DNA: TGTGCCAGCAGCCAAGGTTTGGTAAACTATGGCTACACCTTC

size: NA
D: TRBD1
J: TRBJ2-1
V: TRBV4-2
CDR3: CASSPTGTGAYEQFF
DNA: TGTGCCAGCAGCCCTACCGGGACAGGGGCCTATGAGCAGTTCTTC

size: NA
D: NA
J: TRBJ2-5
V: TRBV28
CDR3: CASSSRLQGDYQTQYF
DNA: TGTGCCAGCAGTTCCCGACTACAGGGTGATTACCAGACCCAGTACTTC

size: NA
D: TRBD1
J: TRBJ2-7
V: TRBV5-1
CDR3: CASSETGAYEQYF
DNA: TGCGCCAGCAGCGAGACAGGGGCTTACGAGCAGTACTTC

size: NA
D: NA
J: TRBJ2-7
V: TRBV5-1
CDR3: CASSLGSNYEQYF
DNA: TGCGCCAGCAGCTTGGGAAGCAACTACGAGCAGTACTTC

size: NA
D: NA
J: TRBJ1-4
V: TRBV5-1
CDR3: CASRFRGNEKLFF
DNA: TGCGCCAGCAGATTTAGAGGGAATGAAAAACTGTTTTTT

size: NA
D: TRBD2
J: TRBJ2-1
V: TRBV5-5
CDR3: CASSLVSSGRAYNEQFF
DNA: TGTGCCAGCAGCTTGGTGTCTAGCGGGAGGGCGTACAATGAGCAGTTCTTC

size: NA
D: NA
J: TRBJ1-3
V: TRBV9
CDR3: CASSVGGTGNTIYF
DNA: TGTGCCAGCAGCGTAGGAGGGACGGGAAACACCATATATTTT

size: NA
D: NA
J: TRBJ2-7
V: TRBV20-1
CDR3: CSAGALKEQYF
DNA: TGCAGTGCTGGCGCCCTTAAGGAGCAGTACTTC

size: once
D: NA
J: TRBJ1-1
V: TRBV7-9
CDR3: CASSLQLNTEAFF
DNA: TGTGCCAGCAGTTTACAGTTGAACACTGAAGCTTTCTTT

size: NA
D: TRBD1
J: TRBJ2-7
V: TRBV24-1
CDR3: CATSAGTGGGDREQYF
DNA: TGTGCCACCAGTGCGGGGACAGGGGGCGGCGATCGGGAGCAGTACTTC

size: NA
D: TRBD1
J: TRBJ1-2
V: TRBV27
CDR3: CASSSGRTGLPYGYTF
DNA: TGTGCCAGCAGTTCCGGACGGACAGGGTTACCCTATGGCTACACCTTC

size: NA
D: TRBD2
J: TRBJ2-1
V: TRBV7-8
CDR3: CASSSGLAGAPSHNEQFF
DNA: TGTGCCAGCAGCTCGGGACTAGCGGGAGCCCCAAGCCACAATGAGCAGTTCTTC

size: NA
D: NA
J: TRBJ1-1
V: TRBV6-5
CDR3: CASSYSRGDTEAFF
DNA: TGTGCCAGCAGTTACTCGAGGGGGGACACTGAAGCTTTCTTT

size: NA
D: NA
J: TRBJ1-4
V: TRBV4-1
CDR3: CASSQEGQGTNEKLFF
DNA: TGCGCCAGCAGCCAAGAAGGTCAGGGTACTAATGAAAAACTGTTTTTT

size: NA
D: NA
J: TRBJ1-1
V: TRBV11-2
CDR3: CASSLSYTEAFF
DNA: TGTGCCAGCAGCTTATCGTACACTGAAGCTTTCTTT

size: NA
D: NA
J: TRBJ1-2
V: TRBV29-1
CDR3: CSVQGGRTYGYTF
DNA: TGCAGCGTTCAGGGAGGACGGACCTATGGCTACACCTTC

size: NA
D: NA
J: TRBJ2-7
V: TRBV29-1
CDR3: CSVLHSNLGPNYEQYF
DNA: TGCAGCGTCCTACACAGCAATCTGGGGCCGAACTACGAGCAGTACTTC

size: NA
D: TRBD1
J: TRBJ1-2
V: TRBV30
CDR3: CAWSGQGKSYGYTF
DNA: TGTGCCTGGAGTGGACAGGGGAAGAGCTATGGCTACACCTTC

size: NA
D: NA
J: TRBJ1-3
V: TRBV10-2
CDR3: CASSEGGTIYF
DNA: TGCGCCAGCAGTGAGGGTGGCACCATATATTTT

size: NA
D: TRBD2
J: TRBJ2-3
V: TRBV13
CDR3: CASGPAGEDTQYF
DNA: TGTGCCAGCGGACCCGCGGGGGAGGATACGCAGTATTTT

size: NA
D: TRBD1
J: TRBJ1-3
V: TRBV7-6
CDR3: CASHPGTGGFFSGNTIYF
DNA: TGTGCCAGCCATCCCGGGACAGGGGGCTTCTTTTCTGGAAACACCATATATTTT

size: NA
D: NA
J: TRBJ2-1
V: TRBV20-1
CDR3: CSARRTGEQFF
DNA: TGCAGTGCTAGGAGAACTGGAGAGCAGTTCTTC

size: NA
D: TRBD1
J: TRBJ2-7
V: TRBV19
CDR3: CASSPWGQGDYEQYF
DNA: TGTGCCAGTAGTCCATGGGGACAGGGGGACTACGAGCAGTACTTC